The 19 T cell receptor beta chains in this list originate from one sample, sequenced in a study of OX40 agonist ivuxolimab in advanced cancers. Only in-frame clones appear in the TCRdb table, and some are missing; sequencing was by immunoSEQ multiplex PCR. The profile shows tens of thousands of clones, more than 75% of them singletons. The source was CD4+ or CD8+ T cells sorted from blood, collected in a trial of the OX40 agonist ivuxolimab. The receptors were gathered from an adult with an advanced solid tumor such as melanoma, head and neck, liver or kidney cancer.

The rearrangement links TRBV7-2 to TRBJ1-3, with 7 bases that match TRBD1. CDR3 length: 13 amino acids. The germline V gene has CDR1 SGHTA and CDR2 FQGNSA. Trimming removed 5 bases from V and 5 bases from J; junction bases left unmatched: 3. The CDR3 nucleotides are TGTGCCAGCAGCCAGGGGGTGAGAAACACCATATATTTT. It yields the protein CASSQGVRNTIYF.

This clone was detected once. This rearrangement joins TRBV10-3 to TRBJ2-1, with a weak D call TRBD1 (6 bases). Trimming pared 8 bases from V and 4 bases from J, leaving 9 bases between. CDR3 length equals 12 residues. The V gene's germline CDR1 is ENHRY and CDR2 SYGVKD. The CDR3 sequence is CAIGTFYNEQFF. The CDR3 DNA reads TGTGCCATCGGGACATTTTACAATGAGCAGTTCTTC.

The rearrangement joins TRBV15 to TRBJ2-3, with 8 bases identical to TRBD2. The V gene end was trimmed by 1 base and the J gene end by 2 bases; junction bases not matched to a gene: 5. Germline V gene lookup returns CDR1 LNHNV and CDR2 YYDKDF (reference sequence). There are 16 residues in the CDR3. DNA of the CDR3: TGTGCCACCAGCAGAGCCGCGGGGGGACACACAGATACGCAGTATTTT. Protein sequence: CATSRAAGGHTDTQYF. The full variable domain, its missing parts supplied by reference TRBV15 and TRBJ2-3, is DAMVIQNPRYQVTQFGKPVTLSCSQTLNHNVMYWYQQKSSQAPKLLFHYYDKDFNNEADTPDNFQSRRPNTSFCFLDIRSPGLGDTAMYLCATSRAAGGHTDTQYFGPGTRLTVL.

The CDR3 sequence: CASSPGGRNQPQHF. In DNA, the CDR3 is TGTGCCAGCAGCCCAGGGGGCCGCAATCAGCCCCAGCATTTT. The chain links TRBV27 to TRBJ1-5; 8 bases match TRBD1. The germline gives CDR1 MNHEY, CDR2 SMNVEV (reference sequence). V lost 6 bases, J lost 2 bases, and 3 bases stayed unmatched. The length of the CDR3 is 14 residues.

The chain employs TRBV9 and TRBJ1-2, with 7 bases that match TRBD1. CDR1 and CDR2 from the germline V gene are SGDLS and YYNGEE. This CDR3 has 16 amino acids. Losses at the gene ends were 3 bases for V and 0 bases for J; bases not matched to a gene: 8. In DNA form, the CDR3 reads TGTGCCAGCAGCGCACACCCCGGGACAGCTAACTATGGCTACACCTTC. Its protein product is CASSAHPGTANYGYTF.

This clone showed up just once. This rearrangement joins TRBV7-6 to TRBJ2-1; 7 bases align to TRBD2. Germline trimming cut 4 bases from V and 0 bases from J; bases unmatched to any gene: 0. Germline loops: CDR1 SGHVS, CDR2 FNYEAQ. The CDR3 runs to 14 residues. The CDR3 reads CASSSSGSYNEQFF. The CDR3, as DNA: TGTGCCAGCAGCTCTAGCGGCTCCTACAATGAGCAGTTCTTC.

V and J are TRBV7-8 and TRBJ1-2; TRBD1 matches 7 bases. V shed 5 bases, J shed 6 bases, and the junction held 18 bases outside the gene matches. Germline CDR1 and CDR2: SGHVS and FQNEAQ. The CDR3 loop spans 17 amino acids. The CDR3 loop reads CASSNTGAVDRGHGYTF. CDR3 nucleotide sequence: TGTGCCAGCAGCAATACAGGGGCTGTAGATCGGGGGCATGGCTACACCTTC.

This clone was detected only a few times. One junction end does not reproduce the germline sequence, and a read error may be involved. The chain couples TRBV5-1 to TRBJ1-1, with a tentative D call TRBD1 (6 bases). The CDR3 extends over 14 amino acids. Germline values: CDR1 SGHRS, CDR2 YFSETQ. CDR3 protein: CASSLVRGNTEAFF. In nucleotides, the CDR3 is TGCGCCAGCAGCTTGGTGAGGGGGAACACCGAAGCTTTCTTT.

V is TRBV18 and J is TRBJ2-7; D remains unclear. From germline, CDR1 is KGHSH and CDR2 LQKENI. This CDR3 comprises 11 residues. V dropped 5 bases and J dropped 3 bases, with 5 bases sitting between them. CDR3 nucleotide sequence: TGTGCCAGCTCAGGTATCTACGAGCAGTACTTC. Translation gives CASSGIYEQYF.

V usage is TRBV6-5 and J usage is TRBJ1-2, with D maybe TRBD1 (6 bases). CDR3 length: 15 residues. V lost 2 bases to trimming and J lost 0 bases, with 10 bases between them. Germline CDR1 is MNHEY and CDR2 is SVGAGI. CDR3 in amino acids: CASSYQGGANYGYTF. DNA of the CDR3: TGTGCCAGCAGTTACCAAGGGGGAGCTAACTATGGCTACACCTTC.

The chain combines TRBV5-6 with TRBJ2-1; D ambiguous. The CDR3 loop spans 12 amino acids. Per the germline V gene, CDR1 is SGHDT and CDR2 is YYEEEE. V was clipped by 0 bases and J by 5 bases, with 3 bases between them. In nucleotides, the CDR3 is TGTGCCAGCAGCTTGGTGGACAATGAGCAGTTCTTC. It codes for CASSLVDNEQFF.

The CDR3 is CASSLVVLSTDTQYF. CDR3 nucleotide sequence: TGTGCCAGCAGCTTAGTCGTACTCAGCACAGATACGCAGTATTTT. This chain links TRBV7-8 with TRBJ2-3; D uncertain. CDR1 and CDR2 from the germline V gene are SGHVS and FQNEAQ. The CDR3 covers 15 residues. With 1 base removed from V and 0 bases from J, the gap between germline ends came to 8 bases. The full variable domain, in which reference TRBV7-8 and TRBJ2-3 provide the parts outside the CDR3, is GAGVSQSPRYKVAKRGQDVALRCDPISGHVSLFWYQQALGQGPEFLTYFQNEAQLDKSGLPSDRFFAERPEGSVSTLKIQRTQQEDSAVYLCASSLVVLSTDTQYFGPGTRLTVL.

The chain recombines TRBV6-6 with TRBJ2-1, with D possibly being TRBD2 (5 bases). Per germline, CDR1 MNHNY and CDR2 SVGAGI (reference sequence). With 7 bases removed from V and 3 bases from J, the gap between germline ends came to 7 bases. This CDR3 has 12 residues. This chain's CDR3 is CASTGIYNEQFF. CDR3 coding DNA: TGTGCCAGCACGGGGATCTACAATGAGCAGTTCTTC.

J is TRBJ2-5 and V is TRBV19; no firm D call. CDR1 is LNHDA, CDR2 SQIVND, per germline (reference sequence). Trimming shortened V by 3 bases and J by 5 bases, and 16 bases separated the two germline ends. The CDR3 consists of 15 residues. CDR3 region: CASSIGYKVEETQYF. As DNA, the CDR3 is TGTGCCAGTAGTATCGGCTACAAGGTTGAGGAGACCCAGTACTTC.

The CDR3 loop is CASSPWTLHTGELFF. Written as DNA, the CDR3 is TGTGCCAGCAGCCCGTGGACCTTACACACCGGGGAGCTGTTTTTT. The chain couples TRBV9 to TRBJ2-2, with unresolved D. CDR1 is SGDLS and CDR2 is YYNGEE in the germline V gene. V was clipped by 4 bases and J by 3 bases, with 13 bases between them. The CDR3 spans 15 residues.

The J gene is TRBJ2-7, the V gene TRBV4-1, with 7 bases identical to TRBD1. The trim removed 1 base at V and 3 bases at J, leaving 9 bases unmatched. CDR1 and CDR2 from the germline V gene are MGHRA and YSYEKL. CDR3 length equals 16 residues. For the CDR3, the DNA is TGCGCCAGCAGCCAAGCCGGGACAGAAACGAGCTACGAGCAGTACTTC. Amino acid sequence: CASSQAGTETSYEQYF.

This chain uses TRBV7-3 with TRBJ2-3, with D possibly TRBD1 on 6 matching bases. V lost 1 base to trimming and J lost 6 bases, with 23 bases between them. The germline CDR1 and CDR2 sequences are SGHTA and FQGTGA. CDR3 length: 18 residues. The CDR3 DNA is TGTGCCAGCAGCTTAAACTACGGATCGGGACAACCCAGGGATACGCAGTATTTT. As protein: CASSLNYGSGQPRDTQYF. Filled out from reference TRBV7-3 and TRBJ2-3, the complete variable domain reads GAGVSQTPSNKVTEKGKYVELRCDPISGHTALYWYRQSLGQGPEFLIYFQGTGAADDSGLPNDRFFAVRPEGSVSTLKIQRTERGDSAVYLCASSLNYGSGQPRDTQYFGPGTRLTVL.

The chain has TRBV14 and TRBJ1-2; D gene unclear. The CDR3 totals 14 residues. V lost 4 bases, J lost 4 bases, and 13 bases lay in between. In germline, CDR1 is SGHDN, CDR2 FVKESK. In nucleotides, the CDR3 is TGTGCCAGCAGCCGCCCTGGGGAAAGCTATGGCTACACCTTC. Its protein product is CASSRPGESYGYTF. Full variable domain (missing parts from reference TRBV14 and TRBJ1-2): EAGVTQFPSHSVIEKGQTVTLRCDPISGHDNLYWYRRVMGKEIKFLLHFVKESKQDESGMPNNRFLAERTGGTYSTLKVQPAELEDSGVYFCASSRPGESYGYTFGSGTRLTVV.

This clone occurred a few times. The gene calls are TRBV30 and TRBJ1-1; TRBD1 matches at 9 bases. Per germline, CDR1 GTSNPN and CDR2 SVGIG (reference sequence). V shed 1 base and J 11 bases; nucleotides not matched to a gene: 5. The CDR3 length is 12 residues. The CDR3 DNA reads as TGTGCCTGGAGTGCGGGACAGGGAAACGCTTTCTTT. It yields the protein CAWSAGQGNAFF.